The entry below gives a single TCR beta chain sequence along with its context. These data are taken from a study of human thymus T cells. Only in-frame clones appear in the TCRdb table, and some are missing; sequencing was by immunoSEQ multiplex PCR. The sample lists tens of thousands of clones; around 95% were seen once. Resections removed during corrective heart surgery provided the thymus tissue used. This clonotype originated in a girl under three years old with a congenital heart defect but otherwise immunologically healthy. The sample comprised thymus tissue.

CDR3 sequence: CASSSADTGLAGGPRTDTQYF. CDR3 nucleotides: TGTGCCAGCAGTTCCGCCGACACGGGACTAGCGGGAGGGCCACGTACAGATACGCAGTATTTT. The chain employs TRBV28 and TRBJ2-3, with 16 bases identical to TRBD2. Trimming removed 4 bases from V and 3 bases from J; junction bases left unmatched: 16. CDR1 is MDHEN and CDR2 is SYDVKM in the germline V gene. This CDR3 is built from 21 residues.